These 26 T cell receptor beta chains came from one sample sequenced in a study of beta chain features in type 1 diabetes (dated by TCRdb to the late 2010s). The investigation overall reported the following: Type 1 diabetes patients showed a moderate but significant shortening of TCRB CDR3 length in all four CD4+ subsets.

Antigen specificity for these receptors is unknown. Receptor amplification or capture employed the immunoSEQ multiplex PCR assay. The High Capacity cDNA Reverse Transcription Kit was used to reverse transcribe all of the isolated RNA, meaning that expressed TCRB transcripts were what got sequenced. TCRdb's version of the immuneACCESS table is confined to in-frame rearrangements and falls short of the full clone set. An unresolved V gene accounts for under half of the shortfall where checked; the remainder is of unknown origin. In all, the sample holds hundreds of thousands of clones, and roughly an eighth of those were seen once. Of the sample, approximately 0.042% is held by the ten largest clones. The sequenced material came from naive CD4+ T cells from blood. Reading the label with the study, this specimen's cell subset or site is: true naive CD4+ T cells. Source of these receptors: a man between 18 and 35 years old with type 1 diabetes.

The chain joins TRBV10-3 to TRBJ1-2, with unresolved D. Germline V gene data show CDR1 as ENHRY and CDR2 as SYGVKD. This CDR3 comprises 12 residues. The V gene lost 3 bases and the J gene lost 11 bases, with 13 bases spanning the gap. Here the CDR3 reads CAISDPLTGYTF. For the CDR3, the DNA is TGTGCCATCAGTGATCCGTTAACGGGGTACACCTTC.

V usage is TRBV10-3 and J usage is TRBJ1-5; 9 bases match TRBD1. With V trimmed by 10 bases and J by 5 bases, 6 bases remained unmatched. The CDR3 runs to 13 residues. CDR1 ENHRY and CDR2 SYGVKD come from the germline V gene. The CDR3 coding sequence is TGTGCCACCGGACAGGGGATGGATCAGCCCCAGCATTTT. The encoded protein is CATGQGMDQPQHF.

The V and J genes are TRBV5-1 and TRBJ2-3; D call uncertain. This CDR3 has 11 residues. V lost 3 bases and J 2 bases, leaving 1 base between the germline ends. Germline V gene sequence: CDR1 SGHRS, CDR2 YFSETQ. CDR3: CASSYTDTQYF. The CDR3 DNA follows: TGCGCCAGCAGCTACACAGATACGCAGTATTTT. Together with reference TRBV5-1 and TRBJ2-3, the CDR3 gives the full variable domain: KAGVTQTPRYLIKTRGQQVTLSCSPISGHRSVSWYQQTPGQGLQFLFEYFSETQRNKGNFPGRFSGRQFSNSRSEMNVSTLELGDSALYLCASSYTDTQYFGPGTRLTVL.

The chain recombines TRBV4-1 with TRBJ2-5; the D is unclear. The germline V gene encodes CDR1 MGHRA and CDR2 YSYEKL. V shed 2 bases and J shed 1 base, with 11 bases lying between them. The CDR3 is 15 amino acids. The CDR3 loop is CASSQNSAGQETQYF. The CDR3 coding sequence is TGCGCCAGCAGCCAAAATTCGGCTGGCCAAGAGACCCAGTACTTC.

V gene TRBV29-1 combines with J gene TRBJ1-4, with a weak D call TRBD1 (6 bases). CDR3 length: 14 amino acids. The germline V and J ends were trimmed by 8 bases and 8 bases, with 21 bases remaining between them. The germline V gene encodes CDR1 SQVTM and CDR2 ANQGSEA. The CDR3 sequence is CSCGPAGVGEKLFF. CDR3 DNA sequence: TGCAGCTGTGGCCCGGCAGGGGTGGGGGAAAAACTGTTTTTT.

The sample holds a few counts of this clone. The chain has TRBV14 and TRBJ1-2; a weak D match, TRBD1 (6 bases). Germline V CDR1 and CDR2: SGHDN, FVKESK. There are 13 residues in the CDR3. V was trimmed by 3 bases and J by 3 bases, leaving 8 bases between them. This CDR3 is CASSHTGYYGYTF. The DNA of the CDR3 is TGTGCCAGCAGCCATACAGGGTACTATGGCTACACCTTC.

In this sample, this clone turned up a few times. The chain uses TRBV30 and TRBJ2-3; 13 nucleotides agree with TRBD2. The V segment lost 0 bases and the J segment 7 bases; nucleotides outside the gene matches: 7. Germline V gene lookup returns CDR1 GTSNPN and CDR2 SVGIG (reference sequence). This CDR3 contains 16 residues. The CDR3 sequence is CAWSVRTSGSGNTQYF. The CDR3 DNA is TGTGCCTGGAGTGTACGGACTAGCGGGAGTGGGAATACGCAGTATTTT.

This clone was recorded once. The chain joins TRBV6-5 to TRBJ1-6, with a tentative D call TRBD1 (6 bases). V lost 0 bases to trimming and J lost 6 bases, with 12 bases between them. The CDR3 covers 16 residues. CDR1 and CDR2 (germline): MNHEY, SVGAGI. The CDR3 spells CASSYSLLGGNSPLHF. In nucleotides, the CDR3 is TGTGCCAGCAGTTACTCTCTCCTAGGGGGTAATTCACCCCTCCACTTT.

The CDR3 reads CASSLLVGQGGYTF. The CDR3, as DNA: TGTGCCAGCAGTTTATTGGTGGGGCAGGGAGGCTACACCTTC. The chain carries TRBV27 and TRBJ1-2; D may be TRBD1 (5 bases). V gave up 1 base and J gave up 8 bases, with 14 bases separating them. Germline loops: CDR1 MNHEY, CDR2 SMNVEV (reference sequence). The CDR3 runs 14 residues.

This clone was seen a single time. This rearrangement joins TRBV6-5 to TRBJ2-2, with 7 bases matching TRBD2. The CDR3 contains 16 residues. Germline CDR1 reads MNHEY; CDR2 reads SVGAGI. V was pared by 2 bases and J by 6 bases, with 9 bases of the junction left unmatched. CDR3 DNA sequence: TGTGCCAGCAGTTACGGGACTACCCTTCCACCCGGGGAGCTGTTTTTT. This translates into CASSYGTTLPPGELFF.

This clone was detected only a few times. V is TRBV5-4 and J is TRBJ2-1; TRBD1 matches at 7 bases. The V gene end was trimmed by 2 bases and the J gene end by 3 bases; junction bases not matched to a gene: 5. Germline assignment: CDR1 SGHNT and CDR2 YYREEE (reference sequence). This CDR3 comprises 15 residues. CDR3 residues: CASSFTGVDYNEQFF. In DNA, the CDR3 is TGTGCCAGCAGCTTTACAGGGGTGGACTACAATGAGCAGTTCTTC.

This clone was observed a few times. V gene TRBV6-5 combines with J gene TRBJ2-4; the D is unclear. This CDR3 has 14 residues. V was shortened by 5 bases and J by 6 bases, with 14 bases between the two germline ends. Germline assignment: CDR1 MNHEY and CDR2 SVGAGI. The CDR3 sequence is CASSRVGDGNIQYF. DNA for the CDR3: TGTGCCAGCAGTAGAGTAGGAGATGGAAACATTCAGTACTTC.

The J gene is TRBJ1-3, the V gene TRBV20-1; D ambiguous. From germline, CDR1 is DFQATT and CDR2 SNEGSKA (reference sequence). This CDR3 is 11 amino acids long. V lost 0 bases and J lost 4, with 1 base in between. The CDR3 spells CSAREGNTIYF. The CDR3 region has the DNA TGCAGTGCTAGAGAAGGAAACACCATATATTTT.

This clone was detected only a few times. CDR3 protein: CASSLGPGGVGYTF. The CDR3 nucleotides read TGTGCCAGCAGCTTAGGCCCAGGGGGCGTCGGCTACACCTTC. The rearrangement uses TRBV13 and TRBJ1-2; 8 nucleotides agree with TRBD1. The CDR3 is 14 amino acids. Germline V gives CDR1 PRHDT, CDR2 FYEKMQ (reference sequence). The V and J ends lost 0 bases and 8 bases, in that order; junction bases with no gene match: 5. Supplemented by reference TRBV13 and TRBJ1-2, the full variable domain reads AAGVIQSPRHLIKEKRETATLKCYPIPRHDTVYWYQQGPGQDPQFLISFYEKMQSDKGSIPDRFSAQQFSDYHSELNMSSLELGDSALYFCASSLGPGGVGYTFGSGTRLTVV.

The chain couples TRBV21-1 to TRBJ1-3. TRBV21-1 is labeled a pseudogene. The CDR3 consists of 18 residues. The CDR3 sequence is CASSKLKAGREDGNTIYF. The CDR3 region has the DNA TGTGCCAGCAGCAAACTCAAAGCAGGCAGGGAGGATGGAAACACCATATATTTT.

This clone has a handful of counts. This chain joins TRBV19 and TRBJ2-1; 8 nucleotides match TRBD2. With 6 bases clipped from V and 14 bases from J, the junction kept 6 bases outside the gene matches. The length of the CDR3 is 11 residues. Germline loops: CDR1 LNHDA, CDR2 SQIVND (reference sequence). The CDR3 sequence is CASREAGEEFF. The CDR3 nucleotides are TGTGCCAGTAGAGAAGCGGGGGAGGAGTTCTTC.

The chain joins TRBV30 to TRBJ1-2; 8 bases line up with TRBD1. Germline V gene sequence: CDR1 GTSNPN, CDR2 SVGIG (reference sequence). The trim removed 8 bases at V and 2 bases at J, leaving 7 bases unmatched. CDR3 size: 13 residues. DNA for the CDR3: TGTGCCGCTGGACAGGGCTGGAACTATGGCTACACCTTC. This encodes CAAGQGWNYGYTF.

This chain joins TRBV5-1 and TRBJ1-1, with unresolved D. Trimming removed 6 bases at V and 6 bases at J, with 15 bases between. Germline values: CDR1 SGHRS, CDR2 YFSETQ. The CDR3 sequence is 13 residues long. The CDR3 sequence: CASTPGGSAEAFF. CDR3 sequence (DNA): TGCGCCAGCACGCCGGGAGGGAGCGCTGAAGCTTTCTTT.

This clone was counted between two and nine times. This chain connects TRBV7-9 to TRBJ1-1; 12 nucleotides agree with TRBD1. This CDR3 is built from 15 residues. Trimming took 3 bases from V and 4 from J; bases not matched to a gene: 3. Germline V gene lookup returns CDR1 SEHNR and CDR2 FQNEAQ (reference sequence). CDR3 DNA sequence: TGTGCCAGCAGCTTGGGACAGGGGGCGCCCACTGAAGCTTTCTTT. Its translation is CASSLGQGAPTEAFF.

The chain couples TRBV7-9 to TRBJ2-6; a possible D gene is TRBD2 (5 bases). V was shortened by 6 bases and J by 0 bases, with 12 bases between the two germline ends. The CDR3 sequence is 16 residues long. Germline CDR1 and CDR2: SEHNR and FQNEAQ (reference sequence). CDR3 coding DNA: TGTGCCAGCAGTCCACCGGGGTCCTCTGGGGCCAACGTCCTGACTTTC. It translates to CASSPPGSSGANVLTF.

The V gene is TRBV6-6, the J gene TRBJ2-7, with D uncertain. Germline CDR1 MNHNY, CDR2 SVGAGI (reference sequence). V dropped 5 bases and J dropped 3 bases, with 14 bases sitting between them. The CDR3 consists of 14 residues. DNA of the CDR3: TGTGCCAGCAGTCCCCCCACACGGAACTACGAGCAGTACTTC. This sequence encodes CASSPPTRNYEQYF.

This chain links TRBV5-1 with TRBJ1-5; D is undetermined. This CDR3 comprises 16 residues. The germline V and J ends were trimmed by 0 bases and 1 base, with 11 bases remaining between them. Per the germline V gene, CDR1 is SGHRS and CDR2 is YFSETQ. CDR3 sequence (DNA): TGCGCCAGCAGCTTGGGAGAGACATCAAGCAATCAGCCCCAGCATTTT. It translates to CASSLGETSSNQPQHF. Together with reference TRBV5-1 and TRBJ1-5, the CDR3 gives the full variable domain: KAGVTQTPRYLIKTRGQQVTLSCSPISGHRSVSWYQQTPGQGLQFLFEYFSETQRNKGNFPGRFSGRQFSNSRSEMNVSTLELGDSALYLCASSLGETSSNQPQHFGDGTRLSIL.

A few counts support this clone. The chain employs TRBV30 and TRBJ2-1; no firm D call. Germline CDR1 and CDR2: GTSNPN and SVGIG (reference sequence). The CDR3 consists of 12 residues. V was shortened by 2 bases and J by 2 bases, with 4 bases between the two germline ends. The CDR3 here is CAWSLTYNEQFF. The CDR3 DNA reads TGTGCCTGGAGTTTAACCTACAATGAGCAGTTCTTC.

Points on this clone: This specimen includes other DNA sequences encoding the same CDR3. The rearrangement uses TRBV29-1 and TRBJ1-1; 7 bases match TRBD1. The CDR3 runs to 12 residues. Trimming took 4 bases from V and 2 from J; bases not matched to a gene: 1. The germline CDR1 and CDR2 sequences are SQVTM and ANQGSEA. The CDR3, as DNA: TGCAGCGTTGGAGGGGGCAACACTGAAGCTTTCTTT. It specifies CSVGGGNTEAFF.

The chain links TRBV30 to TRBJ2-7; D may be TRBD1 (5 bases). The CDR3 contains 13 residues. Germline lookup yields CDR1 GTSNPN and CDR2 SVGIG (reference sequence). V lost 0 bases to trimming and J lost 0 bases, with 6 bases between them. CDR3: CAWSVQVSYEQYF. In DNA form, the CDR3 reads TGTGCCTGGAGTGTACAGGTCTCCTACGAGCAGTACTTC.

The table lists this clone with a few counts. This chain uses TRBV18 with TRBJ1-3; D is perhaps TRBD1 (6 bases). The CDR3 sequence is 16 residues long. The germline V gene encodes CDR1 KGHSH and CDR2 LQKENI. Deletions cut 2 bases from V and 0 bases from J, with 11 bases between. CDR3: CASSPETGYSGNTIYF. CDR3 nucleotide sequence: TGTGCCAGCTCACCAGAAACAGGGTACTCTGGAAACACCATATATTTT. Based on the CDR3 plus reference TRBV18 and TRBJ1-3, the full variable domain is NAGVMQNPRHLVRRRGQEARLRCSPMKGHSHVYWYRQLPEEGLKFMVYLQKENIIDESGMPKERFSAEFPKEGPSILRIQQVVRGDSAAYFCASSPETGYSGNTIYFGEGSWLTVV.